Below, one T cell receptor (beta chain) is given with its context. This receptor's antigen is unknown. No base qualities exist here, and no much larger clone lies one base off it. Participants in the prospective study were aged about 18 to 95 years, lived in over 20 United States geographic areas, and enrolled through a virtual design. To assign participants to cohorts, the prospective study relied on clinical history that participants themselves reported in a screening survey and a study questionnaire. ImmuneRACE Cohort 3 recovered participants were defined by two consecutive negative NP/OP PCR tests, healthcare professional clearance, or symptom resolution. Each participant in the prospective study had whole blood, serum and a nasopharyngeal or oropharyngeal swab collected by mobile phlebotomists. Over an approximately 2-month period, participants in the prospective study had the option of providing additional blood draws and questionnaires. Blood samples from the prospective study were shipped frozen or at room temperature prior to DNA extraction.

The immunoSEQ Assay, a bias-controlled multiplex PCR, was used to amplify TCRbeta CDR3 regions from genomic DNA. Concerning the study's data processing: Within the assay, amplification of reference gene primers was used to estimate how many nucleated cells each sample contained. Sequence reads were collapsed and filtered to measure the absolute abundance of every unique TCRbeta CDR3 rearrangement. Productive Simpson clonality was computed per sample as the square root of Simpson's diversity index over productive rearrangements. TCRdb took this table from immuneACCESS and kept in-frame rearrangements with V and J called. Such tables lack part of the clones; where checked against another copy, unresolved V genes explain under half of the gap, and the rest is unexplained. The V and J calls and clone size come from that table; D and trimming were worked out from the DNA. The sample yields 350,000 to 450,000 clones; 80% to 85% were counted once. Approximately 5% of the sample is held by the ten biggest clonotypes.

Clipping removes 2 bases from V and 4 bases from J, with 7 as the unmatched junction base count. The germline V gene (reference sequence) supplies CDR1 MNHEY and CDR2 SMNVEV. The CDR3, from cysteine to phenylalanine, totals 15 residues. Just the 45-base CDR3 DNA is kept, in frame starting at base 1. These data belong to a study of blood T cell repertoires in COVID-19 (dated by TCRdb to 2020 to 2022). General notes on the study: Samples from collaborators originated in the United States, Italy and Spain and spanned both the acute and convalescent phases of COVID-19. The material from the prospective study consisted of cDNA or gDNA derived from T cells, B-cell-depleted T cells, or PBMCs. Where available, HLA class I and class II types were taken from metadata supplied by the sample provider and were not determined by assay-based typing. Nearly every sample came with metadata listing a de-identified subject ID, COVID-19 status, age in years and sex. The repertoires were released in a freely available public database intended as a resource for research on the immune response to SARS-CoV-2. Samples came from the ongoing ImmuneRACE study (first 160 participants) plus 1,254 subjects from 6 global collaborators. The dataset comprised deeply sampled blood TCRbeta repertoires from subjects exposed to, actively infected with, or recovered from COVID-19. Overall results and qualifications from the work: The quantity of clinical and demographic metadata differed by source and by participant and was supplied without curation.

The sequencing sample was made of PBMCs or T cells enriched from blood (not recorded which). Rearrangement joined TRBV27 to TRBJ2-7, with 8 bases matching TRBD2. This sequence was found in a woman aged 45-60 years who had recovered from COVID-19. The bases are TGTGCCAGCAGTTTAGTGAGCGGGAGAGCGTACGAGCAGTACTTC. It is translated as CASSLVSGRAYEQYF.